Below, 28 T cell receptor beta chains from the same sample are listed, as sequenced in a study of early T cells in non-severe SARS-CoV-2 infection. TCRdb analysed the 5' RACE reads with MiXCR anew, one entry per CDR3 protein. The sample includes more than 55,000 distinct CDR3 sequences, 5% to 6.5% of them seen just once. The material was whole blood, obtained at baseline. The receptors were sampled from an adult who was a healthcare worker with PCR-confirmed SARS-CoV-2 infection or an uninfected control (not recorded which).

This clonotype was counted ten times or more. The gene calls are TRBV24-1 and TRBJ2-2; possible D gene TRBD1, 6 bases. Trimming removed 7 bases at V and 1 base at J, with 6 bases between. Germline V gene sequence: CDR1 KGHDR, CDR2 SFDVKD. This CDR3 contains 13 residues. CDR3 loop: CATRDRNTGELFF. The CDR3 bases are TGTGCCACCAGGGACAGGAACACCGGGGAGCTGTTTTTT.

The rearrangement links TRBV24-1 to TRBJ2-1; D may correspond to TRBD1 or TRBD2 (5 bases each). The CDR3 is 15 amino acids. Trimming left V 9 bases short and J 5 bases short, with 19 bases between. Germline-derived CDR1 and CDR2 are KGHDR and SFDVKD. The CDR3 protein is CATQNWDPSHNEQFF. The CDR3 region has the DNA TGTGCCACCCAGAACTGGGACCCGAGCCACAATGAGCAGTTCTTC.

A few counts support this clonotype. The chain links TRBV12-3 or TRBV12-4 to TRBJ1-2; possible D gene TRBD1, 5 bases. The CDR3 is 13 residues long. V lost 6 bases to trimming and J lost 5 bases, with 13 bases between them. CDR3 sequence: CASRPHGGYGYTF. The CDR3 region has the DNA TGTGCCAGCAGACCCCATGGGGGTTATGGCTACACCTTC.

The chain joins TRBV18 to TRBJ1-1, with D uncertain. Germline lookup yields CDR1 KGHSH and CDR2 LQKENI. The V end was cut by 2 bases, the J end by 2 bases, with 15 bases between. The CDR3 loop spans 16 amino acids. The CDR3 DNA reads as TGTGCCAGCTCACCAATCGAGGTATTTATAAACACTGAAGCTTTCTTT. Protein sequence: CASSPIEVFINTEAFF.

The chain links TRBV7-7 to TRBJ2-5; 7 nucleotides align to TRBD2. This CDR3 comprises 14 residues. The J segment lost 2 bases and the V segment lost 3 bases, leaving 3 bases of the junction unmatched. CDR1 and CDR2 (germline): SSHAT, FNYEAQ (reference sequence). CDR3 region: CASSFSGWQETQYF. CDR3 sequence (DNA): TGTGCCAGCAGCTTTAGCGGGTGGCAAGAGACCCAGTACTTC.

The CDR3 reads CASSEDSQNTEAFF. DNA for the CDR3: TGTGCCAGCAGCGAGGACAGTCAGAACACTGAAGCTTTCTTT. The chain combines TRBV13 with TRBJ1-1; D may be TRBD1 (6 bases). V dropped 5 bases and J dropped 1 base, with 11 bases sitting between them. The V gene's germline CDR1 is PRHDT and CDR2 FYEKMQ (reference sequence). The CDR3 has 14 residues.

This clonotype was recorded at least ten times. V is TRBV15 and J is TRBJ2-1, with 16 bases fitting TRBD2. The CDR3 totals 20 residues. V trimming: 4 bases; J trimming: 5 bases; junction bases outside the gene matches: 14. From germline, CDR1 is LNHNV and CDR2 YYDKDF (reference sequence). The CDR3 loop is CATSTTGTSGRAFLNNEQFF. The CDR3 DNA reads TGTGCCACCAGCACCACCGGGACTAGCGGGAGGGCCTTCTTGAACAATGAGCAGTTCTTC.

This clonotype was seen repeatedly, ten times or more. The rearrangement joins TRBV18 to TRBJ1-5; 7 bases align to TRBD1. V was clipped by 4 bases and J by 4 bases; unmatched bases: 16. The CDR3 extends over 18 amino acids. Germline V gene lookup returns CDR1 KGHSH and CDR2 LQKENI. The CDR3 loop reads CASSRLPGPAQGNQPQHF. Here the CDR3 DNA reads TGTGCCAGCTCACGTTTACCGGGTCCAGCACAGGGGAATCAGCCCCAGCATTTT.

Only a few counts were recorded for this clonotype. The chain joins TRBV20-1 to TRBJ2-1, with TRBD2 identical over 9 bases. V was clipped by 2 bases and J by 4 bases; unmatched bases: 6. Germline assignment: CDR1 DFQATT and CDR2 SNEGSKA (reference sequence). The CDR3 totals 15 residues. For the CDR3, the DNA is TGCAGTGCTAGAAGGTCGGGACTAGCATACAATGAGCAGTTCTTC. Amino acid sequence: CSARRSGLAYNEQFF.

This clonotype came up many times. The chain recombines TRBV20-1 with TRBJ1-1, with D possibly TRBD1 on 5 matching bases. This CDR3 contains 12 residues. Germline V CDR1 and CDR2: DFQATT, SNEGSKA (reference sequence). Trimming stripped 2 bases from V and 1 base from J, with 5 bases between. The CDR3 nucleotides are TGCAGTGCTAGAAGGGGGAACACTGAAGCTTTCTTT. Translating gives CSARRGNTEAFF.

This clonotype was seen ten or more times. The chain is built from TRBV28 and TRBJ2-7; 7 bases map to TRBD1. J was trimmed by 7 bases and V by 2 bases; bases with no gene match: 17. The CDR3 sequence is 17 residues long. From germline, CDR1 is MDHEN and CDR2 SYDVKM. The CDR3 DNA sequence: TGTGCCAGCAGTTTAACGGGACAGTTGGACAGATTTGGGGAGCAGTACTTC. Protein: CASSLTGQLDRFGEQYF. Using reference TRBV28 and TRBJ2-7 for the parts outside the CDR3, the full variable domain is DVKVTQSSRYLVKRTGEKVFLECVQDMDHENMFWYRQDPGLGLRLIYFSYDVKMKEKGDIPEGYSVSREKKERFSLILESASTNQTSMYLCASSLTGQLDRFGEQYFGPGTRLTVT.

This clonotype has at least ten counts. V and J are TRBV20-1 and TRBJ2-2, with D perhaps TRBD1 (5 bases). The CDR3 contains 14 residues. Germline V gene sequence: CDR1 DFQATT, CDR2 SNEGSKA (reference sequence). The CDR3 sequence: CSARKGFSTGELFF. CDR3 DNA sequence: TGCAGCGCTCGGAAGGGGTTTTCGACCGGGGAGCTGTTTTTT.

This clonotype occurred many times. The CDR3 DNA follows: TGTGCCAGCAGCAATTGGAACAGGAGGAGCAATCAGCCCCAGCATTTT. Amino acids: CASSNWNRRSNQPQHF. The gene calls are TRBV28 and TRBJ1-5, with D possibly being TRBD1 (5 bases). Trimming shortened V by 6 bases and J by 1 base, and 16 bases separated the two germline ends. The CDR3 is 16 residues long. The germline V gene encodes CDR1 MDHEN and CDR2 SYDVKM.

There are a few counts of this clonotype. This sequence joins TRBV12-3 or TRBV12-4 and TRBJ2-3; no reliable D call. V gave up 3 bases and J gave up 0 bases, with 7 bases separating them. CDR3 length: 14 residues. The CDR3 loop is CASSFTESTDTQYF. The CDR3 DNA sequence: TGTGCCAGCAGTTTTACCGAAAGCACAGATACGCAGTATTTT.

This clonotype was counted at least ten times. This chain joins TRBV5-6 and TRBJ1-4; D gene unclear. Between the trimmed V and J ends, which lost 2 bases and 8 bases, there was a span of 7 bases. The CDR3 is made up of 12 amino acids. Germline V lookup: CDR1 SGHDT, CDR2 YYEEEE. CDR3 residues: CASSFRREKLFF. CDR3 in DNA: TGTGCCAGCAGCTTTAGGAGAGAAAAACTGTTTTTT.

Ten or more counts support this clonotype. The chain joins TRBV20-1 to TRBJ2-1; tentative D call: TRBD2 (5 bases). This CDR3 is 14 amino acids long. Germline V lookup: CDR1 DFQATT, CDR2 SNEGSKA (reference sequence). The germline V and J ends were trimmed by 5 bases and 4 bases, with 15 bases remaining between them. The CDR3 DNA is TGCAGTGCTCCGCTCCCGGGATCGTACAATGAGCAGTTCTTC. Translated, it gives CSAPLPGSYNEQFF.

This clonotype was detected ten times or more. The V gene is TRBV20-1, the J gene TRBJ2-3; 7 bases match TRBD2. CDR1 is DFQATT and CDR2 is SNEGSKA in the germline V gene (reference sequence). V was clipped by 2 bases and J by 1 base; unmatched bases: 9. This CDR3 is 16 amino acids long. CDR3 nucleotides: TGCAGTGCTAGACCAATAGCGGGCGTGGGCACAGATACGCAGTATTTT. This codes for CSARPIAGVGTDTQYF.

The gene calls are TRBV12-3 or TRBV12-4 and TRBJ2-4, with TRBD1 matching 8 bases. This CDR3 contains 15 residues. The V gene end was trimmed by 2 bases and the J gene end by 8 bases; junction bases not matched to a gene: 8. As DNA, the CDR3 is TGTGCCAGCAGTTTATGGGACAGGAGGGGGGACATTCAGTACTTC. Protein: CASSLWDRRGDIQYF.

This clonotype has a count of ten or more. The gene calls are TRBV19 and TRBJ2-1, with 9 bases identical to TRBD2. Germline-derived CDR1 and CDR2 are LNHDA and SQIVND (reference sequence). This CDR3 region has 14 residues. Trimming took 6 bases from V and 8 from J; bases not matched to a gene: 8. DNA of the CDR3: TGTGCCAGTAGCTTGACTAGCGGTGTACATGAGCAGTTCTTC. It codes for CASSLTSGVHEQFF.

This clonotype is a singleton in its sample. The V call is TRBV6-5, the J call TRBJ2-3; D not certain. Germline V gene sequence: CDR1 MNHEY, CDR2 SVGAGI. The ends were cut back, 6 bases at V and 7 bases at J, with 11 bases in the middle. The CDR3 runs 12 residues. CDR3 sequence: CASSQDRNTQYF. The CDR3 DNA reads as TGTGCCAGCAGCCAGGACCGGAATACGCAGTATTTT.

This clonotype showed up many times. This chain joins TRBV10-2 and TRBJ1-2; TRBD1 might be the D (6 bases). Trimming left V 4 bases short and J 3 bases short, with 18 bases between. This CDR3 comprises 16 residues. CDR1 WSHSY and CDR2 SAAADI come from the germline V gene. The CDR3 sequence is CASSVGTPLVDYGYTF. CDR3 in DNA: TGCGCCAGCAGTGTCGGGACACCGCTTGTGGACTATGGCTACACCTTC.

This clonotype turned up a few times. This chain uses TRBV7-8 with TRBJ1-1; D not resolved. The CDR3 contains 12 residues. Trimming stripped 3 bases from V and 6 bases from J, with 8 bases between. The germline CDR1 and CDR2 sequences are SGHVS and FQNEAQ. The DNA of the CDR3 is TGTGCCAGCAGCTTTTCCGGGTCTGAAGCTTTCTTT. Translating gives CASSFSGSEAFF.

At least ten counts were recorded for this clonotype. This CDR3 is CASSPDQTNPDTQYF. For the CDR3, the DNA is TGTGCCAGCAGTCCCGACCAGACAAATCCAGATACGCAGTATTTT. This chain joins TRBV28 and TRBJ2-3, with D hard to call. Germline loops: CDR1 MDHEN, CDR2 SYDVKM. The germline V and J ends were trimmed by 5 bases and 4 bases, with 16 bases remaining between them. This CDR3 contains 15 residues.

Many counts were recorded for this clonotype. This chain uses TRBV28 with TRBJ1-6, with D possibly matching TRBD1 (5 bases). Trimming removed 8 bases at V and 6 bases at J, with 8 bases between. This CDR3 contains 12 residues. Looked up from germline, CDR1 is MDHEN and CDR2 is SYDVKM. Written as DNA, the CDR3 is TGTGCCAGCGCCAGGGCTAATTCACCCCTCCACTTT. This encodes CASARANSPLHF.

The chain has TRBV6-2 or TRBV6-3 and TRBJ2-7; 7 bases line up with TRBD1. The CDR3 is 14 amino acids. J was trimmed by 1 base and V by 6 bases; bases with no gene match: 6. Germline V CDR1 and CDR2: MNHEY, SVGEGT. CDR3 sequence: CASRGPGQSYEQYF. The CDR3, as DNA: TGTGCCAGCAGGGGTCCGGGACAGTCCTACGAGCAGTACTTC.

This clonotype was found a few times. The rearrangement links TRBV4-3 to TRBJ1-2; 10 nucleotides match TRBD1. The J segment lost 7 bases and the V segment lost 2 bases, leaving 7 bases of the junction unmatched. Germline CDR1 is LGHNA and CDR2 is YSLEER. This CDR3 is built from 15 residues. CDR3 DNA: TGCGCCAGCAGCCAAAGACAGGGGGCGCTTAGTGGCTACACCTTC. Its translation: CASSQRQGALSGYTF.

Ten or more counts support this clonotype. The chain has TRBV28 and TRBJ1-4; no firm D call. CDR3 size: 13 residues. Trimming cost V 1 base and J 2 bases, with 2 bases left between them. CDR1 and CDR2 from the germline V gene are MDHEN and SYDVKM. CDR3 sequence (DNA): TGTGCCAGCAGTTTATCCACTAATGAAAAACTGTTTTTT. Amino acids: CASSLSTNEKLFF.

This clonotype has at least ten counts. V and J are TRBV9 and TRBJ2-3, with D perhaps matching TRBD2 (5 bases). The CDR3 runs to 16 residues. V lost 4 bases to trimming and J lost 2 bases, with 17 bases between them. Per the germline V gene, CDR1 is SGDLS and CDR2 is YYNGEE. CDR3 sequence reads: CASSPSLGNPTDTQYF. The CDR3 DNA reads as TGTGCCAGCAGCCCATCACTAGGGAATCCCACAGATACGCAGTATTTT.